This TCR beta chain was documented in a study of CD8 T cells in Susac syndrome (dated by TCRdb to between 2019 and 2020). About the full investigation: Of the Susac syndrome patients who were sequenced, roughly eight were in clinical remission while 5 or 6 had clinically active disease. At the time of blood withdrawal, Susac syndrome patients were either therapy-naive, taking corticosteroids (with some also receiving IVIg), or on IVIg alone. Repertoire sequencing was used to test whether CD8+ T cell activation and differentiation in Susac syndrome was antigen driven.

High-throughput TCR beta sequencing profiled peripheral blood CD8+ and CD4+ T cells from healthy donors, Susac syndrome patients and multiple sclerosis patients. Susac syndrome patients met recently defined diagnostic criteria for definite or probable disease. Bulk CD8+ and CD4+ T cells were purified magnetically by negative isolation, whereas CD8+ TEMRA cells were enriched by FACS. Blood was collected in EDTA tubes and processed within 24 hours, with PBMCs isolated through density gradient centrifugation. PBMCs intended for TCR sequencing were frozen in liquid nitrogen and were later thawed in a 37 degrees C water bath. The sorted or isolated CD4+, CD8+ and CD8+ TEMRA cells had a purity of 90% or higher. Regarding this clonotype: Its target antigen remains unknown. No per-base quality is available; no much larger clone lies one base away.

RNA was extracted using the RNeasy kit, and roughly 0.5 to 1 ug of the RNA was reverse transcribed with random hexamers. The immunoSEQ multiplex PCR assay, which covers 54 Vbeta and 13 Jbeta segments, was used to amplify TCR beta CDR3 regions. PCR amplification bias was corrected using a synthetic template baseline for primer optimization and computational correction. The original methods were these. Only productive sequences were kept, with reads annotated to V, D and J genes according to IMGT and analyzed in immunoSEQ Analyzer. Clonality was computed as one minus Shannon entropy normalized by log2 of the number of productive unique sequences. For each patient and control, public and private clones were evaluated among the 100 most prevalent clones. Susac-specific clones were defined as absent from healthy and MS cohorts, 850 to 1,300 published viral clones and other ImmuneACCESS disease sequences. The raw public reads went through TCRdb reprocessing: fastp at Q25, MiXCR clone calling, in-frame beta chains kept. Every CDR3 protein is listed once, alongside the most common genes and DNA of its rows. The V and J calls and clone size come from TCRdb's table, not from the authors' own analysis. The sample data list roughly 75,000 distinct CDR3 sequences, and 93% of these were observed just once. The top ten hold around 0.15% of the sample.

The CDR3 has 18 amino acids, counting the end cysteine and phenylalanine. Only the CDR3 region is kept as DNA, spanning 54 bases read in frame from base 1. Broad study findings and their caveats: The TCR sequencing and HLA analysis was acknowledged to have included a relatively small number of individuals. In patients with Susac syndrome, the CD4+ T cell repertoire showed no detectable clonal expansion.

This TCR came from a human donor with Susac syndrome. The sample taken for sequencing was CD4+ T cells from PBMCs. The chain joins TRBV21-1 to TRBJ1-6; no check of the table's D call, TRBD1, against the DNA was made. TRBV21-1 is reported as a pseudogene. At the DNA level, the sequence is TGTGCCAGCAGCAAAGTTTCGGGGGCAGCGAGGGATAATTCACCCCTCCACTTT. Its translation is CASSKVSGAARDNSPLHF.